This is a list of T cell receptor beta chains from one sample in a study of Ad26.COV2.S vaccination and SARS-CoV-2 variants. Data came from immunoSEQ multiplex PCR; TCRdb stores just in-frame clones and leaves some out. Of about 450,000 clones in the sample, 89% were seen once. Sequences were derived from peripheral blood, sampled in a trial of Ad26.COV2.S vaccine versus placebo. These receptors were collected from a person between 18 and 65 years old who received the Ad26.COV2.S COVID-19 vaccine or a placebo. CDR3s include the opening cysteine and the closing phenylalanine or tryptophan. D genes are given only for firm matches. Clone size is shown for a subset of rows, as once, few, many or a class of expanded clone.

TRBV5-6	TRBJ1-2	once	.	14	CASSLALGSYGYTF	TGTGCCAGCAGCTTGGCCCTTGGGAGCTATGGCTACACCTTC
TRBV5-1	TRBJ2-2	few	TRBD2	16	CASSLGVAGSTGELFF	TGCGCCAGCAGCTTGGGTGTAGCGGGGAGTACCGGGGAGCTGTTTTTT
TRBV5-1	TRBJ2-5	.	TRBD2	18	CASSSGTSGYTFQETQYF	TGCGCCAGCAGCTCCGGGACTAGCGGATACACCTTCCAAGAGACCCAGTACTTC
TRBV7-9	TRBJ2-1	.	TRBD2	17	CASSPPSGRAGDNEQFF	TGTGCCAGCAGCCCGCCTAGCGGGAGGGCCGGGGACAATGAGCAGTTCTTC
TRBV5-1	TRBJ2-5	.	.	17	CASSLVPLDSLQETQYF	TGCGCCAGCAGCTTGGTTCCCTTGGACAGCCTCCAAGAGACCCAGTACTTC
TRBV18	TRBJ2-5	once	.	12	CASSPPIETQYF	TGTGCCAGCTCACCACCGATAGAGACCCAGTACTTC
TRBV7-8	TRBJ2-3	many	TRBD2	16	CASSLRTSGSSDTQYF	TGTGCCAGCAGCCTCAGGACTAGCGGGAGCTCAGATACGCAGTATTTT
TRBV6-1	TRBJ2-6	.	.	13	CASSEDGANVLTF	TGTGCCAGCAGTGAAGACGGGGCCAACGTCCTGACTTTC
TRBV7-3	TRBJ2-3	.	.	12	CASSVTGDTQYF	TGTGCCAGCAGCGTTACTGGAGATACGCAGTATTTT
TRBV12-5	TRBJ1-1	.	.	16	CASGLVGRTRGAEAFF	TGTGCTAGTGGTTTGGTTGGAAGGACCCGGGGGGCTGAAGCTTTCTTT
TRBV28	TRBJ1-4	.	.	13	CASSRGGDEKLFF	TGTGCCAGCAGTCGAGGGGGGGATGAAAAACTGTTTTTT
TRBV5-1	TRBJ2-5	.	.	14	CASSKGGGKETQYF	TGCGCCAGCAGTAAGGGGGGCGGAAAAGAGACCCAGTACTTC
TRBV19	TRBJ2-1	.	TRBD2	15	CASSIRGGAWNEQFF	TGTGCCAGTAGTATCCGCGGGGGGGCTTGGAATGAGCAGTTCTTC
TRBV6-5	TRBJ2-7	.	.	11	CASSLGYEQYF	TGTGCCAGCAGTTTGGGTTACGAGCAGTACTTC
TRBV30	TRBJ1-4	.	.	11	CAWSPDEKLFF	TGTGCCTGGAGTCCAGATGAAAAACTGTTTTTT
TRBV6-5	TRBJ2-7	.	TRBD1	14	CASSYSDRGYEQYF	TGTGCCAGCAGTTATTCGGACAGGGGCTACGAGCAGTACTTC
TRBV7-3	TRBJ2-3	.	.	15	CASSLLLGPSDTQYF	TGTGCCAGCAGCTTACTATTAGGGCCGTCCGATACGCAGTATTTT
TRBV11-2	TRBJ1-2	once	TRBD1	16	CASSYLNRGHGYGYTF	TGTGCCAGCAGCTACCTCAACAGGGGGCATGGCTATGGCTACACCTTC
TRBV2	TRBJ2-5	.	.	16	CASSEEGPILGETQYF	TGTGCCAGCAGTGAAGAGGGACCCATCCTGGGCGAGACCCAGTACTTC
TRBV4-2	TRBJ2-1	.	TRBD2	16	CASSQHPGGRGDEQFF	TGTGCCAGCAGTCAACATCCGGGAGGTAGGGGCGATGAGCAGTTCTTC
TRBV7-8	TRBJ2-1	.	TRBD2	15	CASSRLAGGTDEQFF	TGTGCCAGCAGCCGACTAGCGGGAGGGACCGATGAGCAGTTCTTC
TRBV10-3	TRBJ1-4	once	TRBD1	14	CAISDARGDEKLFF	TGTGCCATCAGTGATGCCAGGGGGGATGAAAAACTGTTTTTT